A selection of T cell receptor beta chains follows, all from one sample in a study of Graves' ophthalmopathy and Graves' hyperthyroidism. One entry per CDR3 protein results from TCRdb running MiXCR on the multiplex PCR reads. Counted here are around 590,000 distinct CDR3 sequences, 35% to 40% occurring once; the ten biggest clones make up 3.5% to 4.5%. Sequencing was performed on peripheral blood or thyroid tissue (not recorded which). The receptors originated from an adult man with Graves' hyperthyroidism. CDR3s include the opening cysteine and the closing phenylalanine or tryptophan. Fields, in order: J gene, D gene, V gene, clone size, CDR3 protein, CDR3 DNA. The D gene is left open where the match is weak. Only some rows state a clone size, as once, few, many or a class for expanded clones.

J gene: TRBJ2-7; D gene: NA; V gene: TRBV2; clone size: few; CDR3 protein: CASSEGGQGYYEQYF; CDR3 DNA: TGTGCCAGCAGTGAAGGAGGGCAGGGGTACTACGAGCAGTACTTC
J gene: TRBJ2-7; D gene: NA; V gene: TRBV20-1; clone size: many; CDR3 protein: CSASRGAGSYEQYF; CDR3 DNA: TGCAGTGCTTCCCGCGGGGCGGGAAGCTACGAGCAGTACTTC
J gene: TRBJ1-5; D gene: NA; V gene: TRBV19; clone size: NA; CDR3 protein: CASSISGTGEQPQHF; CDR3 DNA: TGTGCCAGTAGTATAAGCGGGACCGGCGAGCAGCCCCAGCATTTT
J gene: TRBJ2-7; D gene: TRBD1; V gene: TRBV15; clone size: many; CDR3 protein: CATSWGQVYEQYF; CDR3 DNA: TGTGCCACCAGCTGGGGACAGGTATACGAGCAGTACTTC
J gene: TRBJ2-1; D gene: TRBD1; V gene: TRBV7-2; clone size: few; CDR3 protein: CASSFTGGSYNEQFF; CDR3 DNA: TGTGCCAGCAGCTTTACAGGGGGCTCCTACAATGAGCAGTTCTTC
J gene: TRBJ2-6; D gene: NA; V gene: TRBV29-1; clone size: NA; CDR3 protein: CSVEKGSSGANVLTF; CDR3 DNA: TGCAGCGTTGAAAAGGGGAGCTCTGGGGCCAACGTCCTGACTTTC
J gene: TRBJ2-5; D gene: TRBD2; V gene: TRBV6-1; clone size: few; CDR3 protein: CASSEVAGGLETQYF; CDR3 DNA: TGTGCCAGCAGTGAAGTAGCGGGGGGTTTAGAGACCCAGTACTTC
J gene: TRBJ2-7; D gene: TRBD1; V gene: TRBV25-1; clone size: NA; CDR3 protein: CASSGDSSYNEQYF; CDR3 DNA: TGTGCCAGCAGTGGGGACAGCTCCTACAATGAGCAGTACTTC
J gene: TRBJ1-3; D gene: NA; V gene: TRBV13; clone size: many; CDR3 protein: CASSRGRRISGNTIYF; CDR3 DNA: TGTGCCAGCAGCCGGGGACGGCGGATCTCTGGAAACACCATATATTTT
J gene: TRBJ1-3; D gene: NA; V gene: TRBV29-1; clone size: NA; CDR3 protein: CSPQGAGNTIYF; CDR3 DNA: TGCAGTCCTCAGGGCGCTGGAAACACCATATATTTT
J gene: TRBJ1-5; D gene: NA; V gene: TRBV4-1; clone size: many; CDR3 protein: CASSQDVGYQPQHF; CDR3 DNA: TGCGCCAGCAGCCAAGATGTAGGGTATCAGCCCCAGCATTTT
J gene: TRBJ1-1; D gene: NA; V gene: TRBV10-3; clone size: many; CDR3 protein: CAISESGGGPGTEAFF; CDR3 DNA: TGTGCCATCAGTGAGTCGGGGGGGGGGCCGGGTACTGAAGCTTTCTTT
J gene: TRBJ2-7; D gene: NA; V gene: TRBV7-9; clone size: NA; CDR3 protein: CASSLTPGSYEQYF; CDR3 DNA: TGCGCCAGCAGCTTAACCCCAGGGTCCTACGAGCAGTACTTC
J gene: TRBJ2-3; D gene: TRBD2; V gene: TRBV20-1; clone size: NA; CDR3 protein: CSASLTSGGSTDTQYF; CDR3 DNA: TGCAGTGCTTCCCTGACTAGCGGGGGATCCACAGATACGCAGTATTTT
J gene: TRBJ2-5; D gene: TRBD1; V gene: TRBV5-6; clone size: NA; CDR3 protein: CASRLRGPETQYF; CDR3 DNA: TGTGCCAGCAGACTAAGGGGGCCGGAGACCCAGTACTTC
J gene: TRBJ2-7; D gene: NA; V gene: TRBV12-3/TRBV12-4; clone size: many; CDR3 protein: CASSAGPGIYEQYF; CDR3 DNA: TGTGCCAGCAGCGCCGGCCCGGGGATCTACGAGCAGTACTTC
J gene: TRBJ2-3; D gene: NA; V gene: TRBV24-1; clone size: NA; CDR3 protein: CATSDRHTGTDTQYF; CDR3 DNA: TGTGCCACCAGTGACCGGCACACAGGGACGGATACGCAGTATTTT